The rows below give T cell receptor beta chains drawn from one sample of a study of Ad26.COV2.S vaccination and SARS-CoV-2 variants. Repertoires were generated with immunoSEQ multiplex PCR, while TCRdb's copy carries only in-frame clones and drops some. In the table there are over 110,000 clones, 86% of which are singletons. The source was peripheral blood, collected after recovery from COVID-19. Source of these receptors: a human donor who had recovered from COVID-19. CDR3s include the opening cysteine and the closing phenylalanine or tryptophan. Each record gives: clone size, D gene, J gene, V gene, CDR3 protein, CDR3 DNA. A D gene is named only where the DNA matches it firmly. The size of a clone is reported for some rows only, either as once, few or many, or as a class for expanded clones.

>-|TRBD1|TRBJ1-4|TRBV27
CASSLTPGGNEKLFF
TGTGCCAGCAGTTTAACTCCAGGGGGCAATGAAAAACTGTTTTTT
>-|TRBD1|TRBJ2-6|TRBV6-2/TRBV6-3
CASSHGQGAAGANVLTF
TGTGCCAGCAGCCACGGGCAGGGGGCGGCTGGGGCCAACGTCCTGACTTTC
>once|-|TRBJ2-2|TRBV6-5
CASKSQVLNTGELFF
TGTGCCAGCAAATCACAGGTTCTGAACACCGGGGAGCTGTTTTTT
>-|TRBD1|TRBJ2-4|TRBV19
CASCKTGDKAKNIQYF
TGTGCCAGTTGTAAGACAGGGGACAAAGCCAAAAACATTCAGTACTTC
>-|-|TRBJ2-7|TRBV28
CASSPCQGCEQYF
TGTGCCAGCAGTCCCTGTCAGGGTTGCGAGCAGTACTTC
>-|-|TRBJ2-7|TRBV7-2
CASSLASAYEQYF
TGTGCCAGCAGCTTAGCTTCCGCCTACGAGCAGTACTTC
>-|-|TRBJ1-2|TRBV5-1
CASSQDSLSDYTF
TGCGCCAGCAGTCAAGACAGCTTGAGTGACTACACCTTC
>-|TRBD2|TRBJ2-3|TRBV7-2
CASSLARGGDTQYF
TGTGCCAGCAGCTTAGCGCGCGGGGGAGATACGCAGTATTTT
>-|TRBD1|TRBJ1-6|TRBV19
CASSTNRGGSPLHF
TGTGCCAGTAGTACCAACAGGGGAGGTTCACCCCTCCACTTT
>-|TRBD1|TRBJ2-1|TRBV28
CASSSTGVGEQFF
TGTGCCAGCAGTTCGACAGGGGTCGGTGAGCAGTTCTTC
>-|-|TRBJ2-5|TRBV28
CASSFSGGETQYF
TGTGCCAGCAGTTTTAGTGGAGGGGAGACCCAGTACTTC
>-|-|TRBJ2-5|TRBV19
CASSMRAGAGETQYF
TGTGCCAGTAGTATGAGGGCAGGGGCAGGGGAGACCCAGTACTTC
>-|TRBD1|TRBJ2-5|TRBV7-2
CASSFDREETQYF
TGTGCCAGCAGCTTTGACAGGGAAGAGACCCAGTACTTC
>-|TRBD2|TRBJ2-7|TRBV7-2
CASSLTSGGYEQYF
TGTGCCAGCAGCCTGACTAGCGGGGGCTACGAGCAGTACTTC
>-|-|TRBJ2-3|TRBV5-6
CASSYPGPADTQYF
TGTGCCAGCAGCTACCCCGGGCCGGCGGATACGCAGTATTTT
>-|-|TRBJ2-1|TRBV25-1
CASGKGPYNEQFF
TGTGCCAGCGGGAAGGGTCCCTACAATGAGCAGTTCTTC
>few|-|TRBJ1-4|TRBV10-2
CASSERGGEKLFF
TGCGCCAGCAGTGAGAGGGGAGGAGAAAAACTGTTTTTT
>-|-|TRBJ2-7|TRBV12-3/TRBV12-4
CASRLSISEQYF
TGTGCCAGCAGGCTTTCAATAAGCGAGCAGTACTTC
>once|-|TRBJ2-7|TRBV5-4
CASSFMDLNEQYF
TGTGCCAGCAGCTTTATGGATCTAAACGAGCAGTACTTC
>-|-|TRBJ1-1|TRBV5-1
CASSLDPNTEAFF
TGCGCCAGCAGCTTGGACCCGAACACTGAAGCTTTCTTT
>-|TRBD2|TRBJ2-1|TRBV7-9
CASSPPAGALDEQFF
TGTGCCAGCAGCCCGCCAGCGGGGGCCTTGGATGAGCAGTTCTTC
>-|-|TRBJ2-7|TRBV18
CASSPGLSYEQYF
TGTGCCAGCTCTCCGGGACTCAGCTACGAGCAGTACTTC
>few|-|TRBJ1-5|TRBV2
CASCRDRDQPQHF
TGTGCCAGCTGCCGGGACCGAGATCAGCCCCAGCATTTT
>-|-|TRBJ1-4|TRBV19
CASSRGGSNEKLFF
TGTGCCAGTAGTCGAGGCGGTTCTAATGAAAAACTGTTTTTT
>-|-|TRBJ1-1|TRBV10-3
CAISESDWGSEAFF
TGTGCCATCAGTGAGTCGGACTGGGGAAGTGAAGCTTTCTTT
>few|-|TRBJ2-5|TRBV5-1
CASSLTGAQETQYF
TGCGCCAGCAGCCTCACCGGGGCGCAAGAGACCCAGTACTTC
>few|-|TRBJ2-7|TRBV4-3
CASSQDHGVSYEQYF
TGCGCCAGCAGCCAAGATCACGGGGTTTCGTACGAGCAGTACTTC
>-|-|TRBJ1-5|TRBV6-5
CASRVTGSNQPQHF
TGTGCCAGCAGGGTTACAGGGTCTAATCAGCCCCAGCATTTT